The rows below give T cell receptor beta chains drawn from one sample of a study of T cells after yellow fever vaccination. Each CDR3 protein gets one entry after TCRdb re-called the 5' RACE reads with MiXCR. The data show roughly 250,000 distinct CDR3 sequences, roughly 13% seen once. The specimen was CD4+ T cells sorted from PBMCs, collected 45 days after the yellow fever booster vaccination. Receptor source: a man younger than 40 who received the YFV17D yellow fever vaccine. The CDR3 runs from the conserved cysteine through the conserved F or W. A D gene is named only where the DNA matches it firmly. Only part of the rows carry a size: once, few, many, or a class if the clone is expanded.

CDR3 protein,CDR3 DNA,V gene,D gene,J gene,clone size
CASSLERLDYYEQYF,TGTGCCAGCAGCTTGGAACGTCTAGACTACTACGAGCAGTACTTC,TRBV5-6,.,TRBJ2-7,many
CASSARQTEAFF,TGTGCCAGCTCAGCCCGACAGACTGAAGCTTTCTTT,TRBV18,.,TRBJ1-1,few
CASSLSPGQFSGANVLTF,TGTGCCAGCAGTCTGTCCCCGGGACAGTTCTCTGGGGCCAACGTCCTGACTTTC,TRBV27,TRBD1,TRBJ2-6,few
CATSDNGQGGSYNEQFF,TGTGCCACCAGTGACAATGGACAGGGAGGGTCCTACAATGAGCAGTTCTTC,TRBV24-1,.,TRBJ2-1,.
CASSLSRIYQETQYF,TGCGCCAGCAGCTTGTCTCGGATCTACCAAGAGACCCAGTACTTC,TRBV5-1,.,TRBJ2-5,.
CASSHADGYEQYF,TGCGCCAGCAGCCACGCCGACGGCTACGAGCAGTACTTC,TRBV4-3,.,TRBJ2-7,.
CATSRDPPGQTGELFF,TGTGCCACCAGCAGAGATCCCCCGGGACAGACCGGGGAGCTGTTTTTT,TRBV15,TRBD1,TRBJ2-2,.
CASSYSGFNEQFF,TGTGCCAGCAGCTACAGCGGGTTCAATGAGCAGTTCTTC,TRBV7-2,.,TRBJ2-1,few
CASSYRRTNYGYTF,TGTGCCAGCAGTTACCGCAGAACTAACTATGGCTACACCTTC,TRBV6-5,.,TRBJ1-2,few
CASTYDRGRNTEAFF,TGTGCCAGCACCTACGATCGGGGTCGGAACACTGAAGCTTTCTTT,TRBV7-9,.,TRBJ1-1,few
CASSRRSRASGSVTDTQYF,TGTGCCAGCAGTCGCCGGTCCCGGGCTAGCGGGAGTGTGACAGATACGCAGTATTTT,TRBV27,TRBD2,TRBJ2-3,few
CAWIWGNTGELFF,TGTGCCTGGATCTGGGGAAACACCGGGGAGCTGTTTTTT,TRBV30,.,TRBJ2-2,.
CASRRGTRSTDTQYF,TGTGCCAGCCGTCGGGGGACTCGTAGCACAGATACGCAGTATTTT,TRBV6-1,.,TRBJ2-3,.
CASSLVGTGLGAGNTIYF,TGTGCCAGCAGCTTAGTAGGGACAGGTCTAGGCGCTGGAAACACCATATATTTT,TRBV11-2,TRBD1,TRBJ1-3,many
CASTKTSGRGFTYEQYF,TGCGCCAGCACTAAGACTAGCGGGAGAGGGTTTACCTACGAGCAGTACTTC,TRBV5-1,TRBD2,TRBJ2-7,.
CASSAVYLNTDTQYF,TGCGCCAGCAGTGCGGTTTACCTCAACACAGATACGCAGTATTTT,TRBV10-2,.,TRBJ2-3,.
CSARGISGTSGYNEQFF,TGCAGTGCTAGAGGGATCTCCGGGACTAGCGGATACAATGAGCAGTTCTTC,TRBV20-1,TRBD2,TRBJ2-1,.
CATRREGAGQFF,TGTGCCACCAGAAGGGAGGGGGCTGGGCAGTTCTTC,TRBV15,.,TRBJ2-1,.
CASRLQTLEQFF,TGTGCCAGCAGGTTACAGACCTTGGAGCAGTTCTTC,TRBV6-6,.,TRBJ2-1,few
CSARGPPRGVLENTIYF,TGCAGTGCTAGGGGTCCCCCCAGGGGGGTTCTCGAAAACACCATATATTTT,TRBV20-1,TRBD1,TRBJ1-3,.
CSAIPRGLDEQYF,TGCAGTGCCATCCCCCGGGGGCTGGACGAGCAGTACTTC,TRBV20-1,.,TRBJ2-7,.
CSADPGGSYEQYF,TGCAGTGCCGACCCCGGAGGATCCTACGAGCAGTACTTC,TRBV20-1,.,TRBJ2-7,.
CASSRTRVKTGELFF,TGTGCCAGCAGCCGTACTAGAGTAAAGACCGGGGAGCTGTTTTTT,TRBV7-2,.,TRBJ2-2,once
CASSLLLAGAEQYF,TGTGCCAGCAGCTTACTATTAGCGGGAGCCGAGCAGTACTTC,TRBV7-9,TRBD2,TRBJ2-7,few
CASSLKYNEQFF,TGTGCCAGCAGTTTAAAATACAATGAGCAGTTCTTC,TRBV12-3/TRBV12-4,.,TRBJ2-1,.